One sample yielded the 18 T cell receptor beta chains listed below, sequenced in a study of regulatory T cells in long-lasting Graves disease. Both iRepertoire HTBI primers and Arm-PCR of CDR3 regions were used to build the TCR beta libraries. TCRdb re-analysed the multiplex PCR reads in MiXCR, keeping a single row per CDR3 protein. The sample includes roughly 430,000 distinct CDR3 sequences, about 21% seen only once; the top ten take over 11%. Noted time point: persistent/refractory GD, antithyroid drugs over 5 years with positive TRAb. There was RNA extracted from PBMCs, and the TCR library was made from it. Sequencing was performed on peripheral blood mononuclear cells (PBMCs), taken when the disease was refractory, from a patient treated with antithyroid drugs. These receptors originate from a female donor with Graves disease.

This clonotype was counted many times. This chain connects TRBV29-1 to TRBJ2-2, with D perhaps assigned TRBD1 or TRBD2 (7 bases each). The germline V gene encodes CDR1 SQVTM and CDR2 ANQGSEA. Trimming pared 6 bases from V and 1 base from J, leaving 12 bases between. The length of the CDR3 is 14 residues. CDR3 loop: CSVAGQRNTGELFF. The CDR3 nucleotides read TGCAGCGTAGCGGGACAGAGGAACACCGGGGAGCTGTTTTTT.

This clonotype was seen repeatedly, ten times or more. The chain is built from TRBV27 and TRBJ2-7; D is possibly TRBD2 (6 bases). The germline gives CDR1 MNHEY, CDR2 SMNVEV (reference sequence). Trimming removed 4 bases at V and 1 base at J, with 11 bases between. The CDR3 is 14 residues long. This CDR3 reads CASSWDGTSYEQYF. CDR3 sequence (DNA): TGTGCCAGCAGTTGGGACGGGACTTCCTACGAGCAGTACTTC.

This clonotype was picked up many times. This CDR3 is CASSWLKDRGPYGYTF. In DNA, the CDR3 is TGTGCCAGCAGTTGGTTAAAGGACAGGGGGCCGTATGGCTACACCTTC. The chain uses TRBV12-3 or TRBV12-4 and TRBJ1-2; the match to TRBD1 covers 11 bases. V trimming: 4 bases; J trimming: 5 bases; junction bases outside the gene matches: 9. This CDR3 contains 16 residues.

This clonotype was counted at least ten times. V is TRBV6-1 and J is TRBJ1-5; 8 positions agree with TRBD1. Trimming cost V 5 bases and J 0 bases; bases outside gene matches: 15. CDR1 and CDR2 (germline): MNHNS, SASEGT. This CDR3 spans 19 amino acids. DNA for the CDR3: TGTGCCAGCAGTCATCTTTCGGACAGGGCTCAATATAGCAATCAGCCCCAGCATTTT. Translated: CASSHLSDRAQYSNQPQHF.

Notes on this clonotype: Since a much larger clone is just one base distant, this may be a read error. This chain connects TRBV29-1 to TRBJ2-7; 8 nucleotides agree with TRBD2. Germline V gives CDR1 SQVTM, CDR2 ANQGSEA. J lost 8 bases, V lost 6 bases, and 12 bases had no gene match. The CDR3 runs to 13 residues. The CDR3 is CSVSAGERNKQYF. The CDR3 coding sequence is TGCAGCGTATCAGCGGGAGAGAGAAACAAGCAGTACTTC.

This clonotype has ten or more counts. The chain employs TRBV10-1 and TRBJ2-1; 10 positions agree with TRBD2. With 2 bases clipped from V and 9 bases from J, the junction kept 10 bases outside the gene matches. Germline CDR1 is WNHNN and CDR2 is SYGVQD (reference sequence). This CDR3 contains 16 residues. The CDR3 protein is CASSEGLAGVSGEQFF. The CDR3 bases are TGCGCCAGCAGTGAGGGTCTAGCGGGAGTTTCGGGTGAGCAGTTCTTC.

The J gene is TRBJ2-7, the V gene TRBV18, with 7 bases fitting TRBD1. Trimming at V came to 4 bases and at J to 3 bases, leaving 9 bases not matched to a gene. Germline values: CDR1 KGHSH, CDR2 LQKENI. The CDR3 length is 15 residues. The CDR3 region is CASSLRGNTDYEQYF. The CDR3 DNA is TGTGCCAGCTCACTCAGGGGGAATACCGACTACGAGCAGTACTTC.

This clonotype was counted at least ten times. The chain has TRBV6-1 and TRBJ1-2; D remains unclear. CDR1 is MNHNS and CDR2 is SASEGT in the germline V gene. The CDR3 has 13 residues. Trimming removed 0 bases at V and 7 bases at J, with 9 bases between. CDR3 region: CASSEAVGSGYTF. The DNA for the CDR3 is TGTGCCAGCAGTGAAGCGGTCGGGTCTGGCTACACCTTC.

This sequence joins TRBV10-1 and TRBJ2-1; D gene uncertain. CDR1 and CDR2 from the germline V gene are WNHNN and SYGVQD (reference sequence). V lost 4 bases to trimming and J lost 0 bases, with 10 bases between them. The CDR3 is 15 amino acids. This chain's CDR3 is CASSVQPSSYNEQFF. The CDR3 coding sequence is TGCGCCAGCAGTGTTCAGCCGAGCTCCTACAATGAGCAGTTCTTC.

The chain is built from TRBV6-1 and TRBJ1-5, with a tentative D call TRBD1 (6 bases). This CDR3 spans 12 amino acids. Trimming took 10 bases from V and 4 from J, leaving 11 bases between them. Germline CDR1 MNHNS, CDR2 SASEGT. The CDR3 protein is CATRQANQPQHF. Here the CDR3 DNA reads TGTGCCACCCGACAGGCAAATCAGCCCCAGCATTTT.

This clonotype was counted between two and nine times. The DNA for the CDR3 is TGCGCCAGCAGCCTAGGGACCTCCCGAGGGTACGAGCAGTACTTC. Its protein is CASSLGTSRGYEQYF. The chain joins TRBV5-1 to TRBJ2-7; the D gene could be TRBD1 or TRBD2 (5 bases each). There are 15 residues in the CDR3. V lost 4 bases to trimming and J lost 4 bases, with 18 bases between them. Germline V gene lookup returns CDR1 SGHRS and CDR2 YFSETQ.

This clonotype was picked up many times. The chain recombines TRBV6-6 with TRBJ1-2, with D perhaps TRBD1 (5 bases). The CDR3 sequence is 15 residues long. The V gene's germline CDR1 is MNHNY and CDR2 SVGAGI (reference sequence). With 0 bases removed from V and 13 bases from J, the gap between germline ends came to 21 bases. CDR3: CASSYSFGSEGSCTF. The DNA of the CDR3 is TGTGCCAGCAGTTACTCGTTCGGGTCGGAGGGGAGTTGCACCTTC.

This chain links TRBV4-1 with TRBJ1-2; a weak D match, TRBD1 (5 bases). Germline-derived CDR1 and CDR2 are MGHRA and YSYEKL. The length of the CDR3 is 14 residues. Trimming shortened V by 2 bases and J by 7 bases, and 14 bases separated the two germline ends. CDR3 sequence (DNA): TGCGCCAGCAGCCAACCGGGACCCAGGGCTGGCTACACCTTC. Its protein is CASSQPGPRAGYTF.

This clonotype was counted many times. This chain links TRBV20-1 with TRBJ2-5; D remains ambiguous. Germline V gene data show CDR1 as DFQATT and CDR2 as SNEGSKA (reference sequence). This CDR3 is built from 12 residues. The V end was cut by 5 bases, the J end by 3 bases, with 10 bases between. The CDR3 sequence is CSASEWEETQYF. The CDR3 DNA reads TGCAGTGCTTCCGAGTGGGAAGAGACCCAGTACTTC.

This clonotype was detected once. The chain combines TRBV7-2 with TRBJ1-5, with D maybe TRBD1 (5 bases). Between the trimmed V and J ends, which lost 1 base and 4 bases, there was a span of 11 bases. CDR1 is SGHTA, CDR2 FQGNSA, per germline. The CDR3 sequence is 15 residues long. The CDR3 DNA follows: TGTGCCAGCAGCTTAGAGAAGGGGTGGAATCAGCCCCAGCATTTT. Translation: CASSLEKGWNQPQHF.

The gene calls are TRBV6-2 or TRBV6-3 and TRBJ1-2; D not certain. With 5 bases removed from V and 4 bases from J, the gap between germline ends came to 14 bases. The germline gives CDR1 MNHEY, CDR2 SVGEGT. This CDR3 has 14 amino acids. CDR3 in amino acids: CASSPILPSYGYTF. The CDR3 DNA reads as TGTGCCAGCAGTCCAATTCTCCCATCCTATGGCTACACCTTC.

Many counts were recorded for this clonotype. This chain joins TRBV11-2 and TRBJ1-2; D may be TRBD1 (6 bases). CDR1 SGHAT and CDR2 FQNNGV come from the germline V gene. With 5 bases removed from V and 4 bases from J, the gap between germline ends came to 20 bases. The CDR3 extends over 16 amino acids. The DNA of the CDR3 is TGTGCCAGCAGCCCCCGATCGGACAGCCCCAGCTATGGCTACACCTTC. The encoded protein is CASSPRSDSPSYGYTF.

This clonotype was counted a few times. V gene TRBV7-9 combines with J gene TRBJ2-2, with D maybe TRBD2 (6 bases). This CDR3 comprises 13 residues. V was trimmed by 4 bases and J by 5 bases, leaving 8 bases between them. Germline CDR1 and CDR2: SEHNR and FQNEAQ (reference sequence). CDR3 nucleotides: TGTGCCAGCAGCTGGACTACGACCGGGGAGCTGTTTTTT. Amino acids: CASSWTTTGELFF.